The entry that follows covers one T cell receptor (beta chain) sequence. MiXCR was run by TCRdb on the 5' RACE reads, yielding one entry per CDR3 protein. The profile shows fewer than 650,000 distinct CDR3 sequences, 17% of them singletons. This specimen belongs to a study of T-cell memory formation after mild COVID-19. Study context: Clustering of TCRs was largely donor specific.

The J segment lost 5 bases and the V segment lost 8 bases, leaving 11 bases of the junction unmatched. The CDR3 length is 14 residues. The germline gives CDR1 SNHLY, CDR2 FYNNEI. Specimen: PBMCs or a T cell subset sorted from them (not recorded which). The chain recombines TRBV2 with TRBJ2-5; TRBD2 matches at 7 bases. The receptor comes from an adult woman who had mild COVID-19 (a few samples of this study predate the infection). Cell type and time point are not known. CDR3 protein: CASGLAGVLETQYF. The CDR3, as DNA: TGTGCCAGCGGTTTGGCGGGGGTCTTGGAGACCCAGTACTTC.